The entry below gives a single T cell receptor (beta chain) sequence along with its context. This clonotype showed up just a few times. Its antigen target is currently unknown. No qualities accompany the bases; no much larger clone lies one base away. This sample is part of a study of tumor-infiltrating lymphocytes in primary liver carcinoma listed by TCRdb under 2017. Looking at the study overall: Hepatocellular carcinoma (four) or combined HCC and intrahepatic cholangiocarcinoma (one) was present in the five patients, who were three men and two women aged 30 to 69 years. The tumors of the five patients were staged as T1-T3 N0M0, with maximum diameters ranging from about 4 to 11 cm. Each sample produced roughly 3.5 to 8 million productive TCRbeta reads, and read depth showed no significant difference between tissue types. Across five regions of each liver tumor, along with adjacent normal tissue and blood, the study brought together TCRbeta repertoire sequencing, expression microarrays and whole-exome sequencing. A total of 35 or so specimens from 5 patients went through TCRbeta repertoire sequencing, namely 25 tumor regions, 5 adjacent noncancerous liver tissues and 5 peripheral blood samples. To link TCRbeta repertoire diversity to the local molecular phenotype, the 25 or so tumor region samples were profiled with Agilent mRNA microarrays. High reproducibility was observed for the technical replicate repertoires, with mean shared-clone rates approximately 0.9 and correlation coefficients above 0.95.

TCRbeta-specific cDNA was reverse-transcribed from about 500 ng total RNA using a constant-region primer and ProtoScript II reverse transcriptase. TCRbeta libraries were built with three nested multiplex PCR rounds, a slightly modified ARM-PCR procedure. The first two PCR rounds used multiplex TRBV1-TRBV30 forward primers with a Cbeta reverse primer, each for approximately 11 cycles. Sample barcodes and Illumina adapters were attached in a final 25-cycle PCR using Deep VentR polymerase. Before sequencing, amplicons of 200-500 bp were gel-purified using a QIAquick gel extraction kit. TCRbeta amplicons were sequenced on an Illumina HiSeq 2500 with 250-bp paired-end reads. The authors processed their data as follows. Quality trimming of reads was performed with Trimmomatic v0.33, and paired reads were merged with FLASH v1.2.11 so that full CDR3 sequences could be recovered. MiGEC v1.2.1b assigned V, D and J germline segments to the rearranged TCRbeta sequences. Clonotype statistics and Shannon-Wiener diversity indices were calculated with VDJtools v1.0.0. To cut down on sampling bias, every analysis after diversity analysis relied on just the 250 most abundant clonotypes from each sample. TCRdb passed the public sequencing reads through fastp at Q25 and MiXCR, retaining productive beta sequences. Rows merge per CDR3 protein into single entries with the most common DNA and genes. The authors' filters were not applied to this entry. In all, the sample holds 95,000 to 150,000 distinct CDR3 sequences, and about 59% of those were seen once. Around 9.7% of the sample rests with the top ten.

V gives up 5 bases and J gives up 7 bases, and the segment between their germline ends measures 12 bases. The CDR3 measures 13 amino acids from cysteine to phenylalanine. Only CDR3 DNA is held: 39 bases, read in frame from base 1. CDR1 and CDR2 were assigned from the germline V gene as SNHLY and FYNNEI. Overall results and qualifications from the work: Because the samples were bulk and unsorted, CD4+ and CD8+ T cell repertoires could not be compared. Only 4 or 5 patients were included in the study, and the authors note that the findings should be validated in a larger study. Only about 7-24% of top clones were present in all five regions of a tumor, suggesting spatial heterogeneity of tumor-infiltrating T cells. Because sequencing covered only the TCR beta chain and unpaired alpha chains were not captured, true repertoire diversity is likely underestimated. The top 250 clones made up a significantly larger repertoire fraction in tumors than in blood (p = 0.039). Consistent with antigen-driven expansion, pairs of tumor regions showed higher repertoire overlap (mean roughly 35%) than either tumor-adjacent pairs (around 17%) or tumor-blood pairs (about 15%).

Total RNA and DNA were co-extracted without cell sorting from about 19-30 mg of bulk tissue using the AllPrep DNA/RNA mini kit. Between November 2015 and March 2016, 4 to 6 patients in China with histopathologically diagnosed primary liver carcinoma had surgical resection. Chronic HBV infection was present in the patients, and the patients were treatment-naive at sampling. Five spatially separated regions were sampled per tumor: superior, inferior, left-lateral and right-lateral poles, plus the tumor centre. According to histology, viable tumor cells made up more than 75% of every tumor sample. Fresh tumor and adjacent tissue pieces were bisected, with one half stored in RNAlater at -80 degrees C and the other half sent for histology.

Material: liver tumor tissue from sampling region 1. The cell subset or site tag for this specimen amounts to: tumor region T1, superior pole. This TCR derives from a woman aged 60 to 75 with primary liver carcinoma and hepatitis B virus infection. The V gene is TRBV2 and the J gene is TRBJ1-5; D gene: possibly TRBD1, on 6 matching bases. The CDR3 reads CASSPQGDQPQHF. The base sequence is TGTGCCAGCAGTCCACAGGGAGACCAGCCCCAGCATTTT.